A selection of T cell receptor beta chains follows, all from one sample in a study of tumor-infiltrating lymphocytes in primary liver carcinoma. Each CDR3 protein gets one entry after TCRdb re-called the multiplex PCR reads with MiXCR. Here the sample spans more than 70,000 distinct CDR3 sequences, approximately 70% being singletons. The specimen sequenced was liver tumor tissue from sampling region 1. Receptors were obtained from a man in his forties with primary liver carcinoma and hepatitis B virus infection. Each CDR3 is given with its conserved first and last residue. A D gene is named only where the DNA matches it firmly. For some rows the clone size is stated as once, few or many, or as a class when expanded; others skip it.

J	D	size	V	DNA	CDR3
TRBJ1-6	TRBD1	few	TRBV20-1	TGCAGTGCTAGCCCCACGGACAGGGTTTCACCCCTCCACTTT	CSASPTDRVSPLHF
TRBJ2-7	TRBD2	.	TRBV6-2/TRBV6-3	TGTGCCAGTAGCCTCAGGATAGCGGGCTCCTACGAGCAGTACTTC	CASSLRIAGSYEQYF
TRBJ1-1	TRBD1	.	TRBV4-1	TGCGCCAGCAGCCAAGCGGGACAGAGGGTCATAAACACTGAAGCTTTCTTT	CASSQAGQRVINTEAFF
TRBJ2-6	.	.	TRBV6-1	TGTGCCAGTACCAGGACAGCGGACCCTGGGGCCAACGTCCTGACATTC	CASTRTADPGANVLTF
TRBJ2-3	TRBD1	.	TRBV18	TGTGCCAGTTCACCAATAGGACAGGGGACAGATACACAGTATTTT	CASSPIGQGTDTQYF
TRBJ1-4	.	.	TRBV4-1	TGCGCCAGCAGCCCACCTTCGAGGGGGGCACACGAAAAACTGTTTTTT	CASSPPSRGAHEKLFF
TRBJ2-7	.	.	TRBV7-8	TGTGTCAGCAGGGGGGATACATCCTACGAGCAGTGCTTC	CVSRGDTSYEQCF
TRBJ2-5	.	many	TRBV10-3	TGTGCCATCGCGCAAAACCAACAAGAGACCCAGTACTTC	CAIAQNQQETQYF
TRBJ2-1	.	.	TRBV11-3	TGTGCCAGCAGCTTAGATCAATGGGAGGCGTTCAGCTCATACAATGAGCAGTTCTTC	CASSLDQWEAFSSYNEQFF
TRBJ1-6	TRBD1	.	TRBV10-3	TGTGCCATCGAGCAGGGGGACGATTCACCCCTCCACTTT	CAIEQGDDSPLHF
TRBJ2-5	.	.	TRBV6-1	TGTGCCAGCAGCACTAGCATAGGGGTAAACCGCCAAGAGACCCAGTACTTC	CASSTSIGVNRQETQYF
TRBJ2-1	.	.	TRBV6-5	TGTGTCAGCAGGGCGACTTCGAATGGGCAGTTCTTC	CVSRATSNGQFF
TRBJ2-1	TRBD2	many	TRBV7-8	TGTGCCAGCAGCCCCGGGACTAGCGGGAGGGATGAGCAGTTCTTC	CASSPGTSGRDEQFF
TRBJ1-5	.	many	TRBV12-3/TRBV12-4	TGTGCCAGCAGTCTCAGATATAGCAATCAGCCCCAGCATTTT	CASSLRYSNQPQHF
TRBJ2-7	.	many	TRBV5-4	TGTGCCAGCAGCTTGGCCAGTCGTAGGGTCGACGAGCAGTACTTC	CASSLASRRVDEQYF
TRBJ2-3	.	many	TRBV28	TGTGCCAGCAGTTTAATCGGACAAGGCACAGATACGCAGTATTTT	CASSLIGQGTDTQYF
TRBJ2-3	TRBD1	.	TRBV18	TGTGCCAGCTCCCGGAGACAGGGGGCGGCGATGGATACGCAGTATTTT	CASSRRQGAAMDTQYF
TRBJ1-5	.	.	TRBV7-9	TGTGCCAACAGCTTAGCAAGTCAGCCCCAGCATTTT	CANSLASQPQHF
TRBJ2-7	.	.	TRBV4-1	TGCGCCTGCAGCCAAGGGGGACACTATGAGCAGTACTTC	CACSQGGHYEQYF
TRBJ2-7	TRBD2	.	TRBV6-1	TGTGCCCGCAGTGAACCTGCTGTGGGGGGGTACGAGCAGTACTTC	CARSEPAVGGYEQYF
TRBJ2-5	.	.	TRBV30	TGTGCCCGCCCAACCTTGGGGGAACCTGGGGAGACCCAGTACTTC	CARPTLGEPGETQYF
TRBJ2-1	.	once	TRBV29-1	TGCAGCGTTGAAGGGGGGGGTTGTGCAGGGGGCCGTTCCAATAAGCAGTTCTTC	CSVEGGGCAGGRSNKQFF
TRBJ2-1	.	.	TRBV7-9	TGTACCAGTAGCCGTGGGGACTTCCGCCACAATGAGCAGTTCTTC	CTSSRGDFRHNEQFF
TRBJ2-6	TRBD1	.	TRBV12-3/TRBV12-4	TGTGCCGGCAGTTTAACGGGACAGATCTCTGGGGCCAACGTCCTGACTTTC	CAGSLTGQISGANVLTF
TRBJ2-7	.	.	TRBV7-9	TGTGCCAGCAACTTAGAGGGAAAAGCTTACAAGCAGTACTTC	CASNLEGKAYKQYF
TRBJ1-1	.	.	TRBV6-6	TGTGCCAGCAGCCCCCGGGCAGTTACGAACACTGAAGCTTTCTTT	CASSPRAVTNTEAFF
TRBJ2-7	.	many	TRBV30	TGTGCCTGGAGTGTGGCCAGGGTTTACGAGCAGTACTTC	CAWSVARVYEQYF
TRBJ1-4	.	few	TRBV30	TGTGCCTGGAGTTTATTGGGGCAGAATGAAAGACTGTTTTTT	CAWSLLGQNERLFF
TRBJ1-5	.	.	TRBV29-1	TGCAACGTTGAAGTGGGGGGCATTCAGCCCCACTATTTT	CNVEVGGIQPHYF
TRBJ2-7	TRBD2	.	TRBV12-3/TRBV12-4	TGTGCCAGCAGTATCCTCGGGAGGGCCTTGGAGGAGCAGTACTTC	CASSILGRALEEQYF
TRBJ1-2	.	once	TRBV12-3/TRBV12-4	TGTGCCAGCAGTTTAGCATGTGTGGAGGATGGCTACATCTTC	CASSLACVEDGYIF